This TCR beta chain was observed in a study of T cells after yellow fever vaccination. Study as a whole: Researchers used SMART-Seq v4 Ultra Low Input to prepare fractions that had low cell numbers. Study conclusions and caveats: Abundant clonotypes from the bulk population could have been carried over as contaminants into FACS-sorted repertoires.

Germline V gives CDR1 SGHVS, CDR2 FNYEAQ. The CDR3 covers 18 residues. Trimming cost V 4 bases and J 10 bases, with 28 bases left between them. This clonotype was recorded a few times. Its cognate antigen is unknown. UMIs were added to TCR cDNA along with a universal primer site when it was made by 5'RACE template switching. Each CDR3 protein is one row after TCRdb ran MiXCR on the 5' RACE reads. The sample consists of hundreds of thousands of distinct CDR3 sequences, over 4% of them appearing once. Material: PBMCs, obtained 5 days after the yellow fever booster vaccination. This receptor was obtained from a man in his late teens or twenties who received the YFV17D yellow fever vaccine. The V and J genes are TRBV7-6 and TRBJ1-4; D gene unclear. The CDR3: CASSSFAAVGGLRGKLFF. CDR3 nucleotide sequence: TGTGCCAGCAGCTCCTTCGCCGCGGTTGGCGGTCTTCGGGGAAAACTGTTTTTT. Together with reference TRBV7-6 and TRBJ1-4, the CDR3 gives the full variable domain: GAGVSQSPRYKVTKRGQDVALRCDPISGHVSLYWYRQALGQGPEFLTYFNYEAQQDKSGLPNDRFSAERPEGSISTLTIQRTEQRDSAMYRCASSSFAAVGGLRGKLFFGSGTQLSVL.